Below, one TCR beta chain is given with its context. Methods used by the authors: Cell counts per sample came from amplifying reference gene primers. Sequencing used immunoSEQ multiplex PCR; TCRdb keeps in-frame clones, though not all of them. The DNA was the basis for D and trimming; V, J and clone size are from that table. The sample shows 130,000 to 150,000 clones, approximately 80% of them seen only once. The data were obtained in a study of blood T cell repertoires in COVID-19. The wider study: Material from acute and convalescent COVID-19 was sourced from the United States, Italy and Spain. PBMCs, B-cell-depleted T cells, or T cells were the source of the cDNA or gDNA that made up the material.

Per the germline V gene, CDR1 is SGHKS and CDR2 is YYEKEE (reference sequence). Deletions cut 4 bases from V and 6 bases from J, with 17 bases between. The CDR3 sequence is 15 residues long. The source material was peripheral blood. The source of this sequence is a woman aged 50 to 60 with acute or convalescent COVID-19. The chain combines TRBV5-5 with TRBJ1-5, with D possibly TRBD1 on 6 matching bases. CDR3 DNA sequence: TGTGCCAGCAGCGGGACGGTGGACAGTAGTCAGCCCCAGCATTTT. It encodes CASSGTVDSSQPQHF. Based on the CDR3 plus reference TRBV5-5 and TRBJ1-5, the full variable domain is DAGVTQSPTHLIKTRGQQVTLRCSPISGHKSVSWYQQVLGQGPQFIFQYYEKEERGRGNFPDRFSARQFPNYSSELNVNALLLGDSALYLCASSGTVDSSQPQHFGDGTRLSIL.